The entry that follows covers one T cell receptor (beta chain) sequence. Each participant's cohort was designated according to participant-reported clinical history. Each recovered donor of Cohort 3 presented with two negative PCRs, clearance, or symptom resolution. The germline CDR1 and CDR2 sequences are LGHDT and YNNKEL (reference sequence). The CDR3 is made up of 15 amino acids. V was pared by 4 bases and J by 0 bases, with 13 bases between. This sample was included in a study of blood T cell repertoires in COVID-19. Study summary: The United States, Italy and Spain supplied acute and convalescent COVID-19 samples. Sources were T cells, B-cell-depleted T cells, or PBMCs; the material itself was cDNA or gDNA.

Some clones are missing from TCRdb's copy, which holds only in-frame ones; the method was immunoSEQ multiplex PCR. In the table there are over 200,000 clones, 70% to 90% of which are singletons. Sample: PBMCs or T cells enriched from blood (not recorded which). The chain joins TRBV3-1 (or the pseudogene TRBV3-2) to TRBJ2-7, with TRBD1 as a possible D gene (6 bases). The receptor was derived from a young man who had recovered from COVID-19. The CDR3, as DNA: TGTGCCAGCAGCCCCGGACAGTACCACTCCTACGAGCAGTACTTC. It encodes CASSPGQYHSYEQYF.